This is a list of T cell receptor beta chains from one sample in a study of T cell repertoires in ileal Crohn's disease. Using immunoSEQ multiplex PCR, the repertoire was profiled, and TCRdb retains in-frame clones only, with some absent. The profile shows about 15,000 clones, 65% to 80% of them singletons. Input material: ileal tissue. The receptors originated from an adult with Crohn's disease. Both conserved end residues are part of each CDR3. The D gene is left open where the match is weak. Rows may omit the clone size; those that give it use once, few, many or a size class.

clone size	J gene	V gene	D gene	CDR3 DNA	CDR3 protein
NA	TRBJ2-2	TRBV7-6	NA	TGTGCCAGCAGCTGGGTGTGGCGGGAATTACACGGGGAGCTGTTTTTT	CASSWVWRELHGELFF
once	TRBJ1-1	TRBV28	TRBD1	TGTGCCAGCAGTCCGAGGACAGGCCGAGGGGGGGGGATGAACACTGAAGCTTTCTTT	CASSPRTGRGGGMNTEAFF
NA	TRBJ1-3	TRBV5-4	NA	TGTGCCAGCAGCTTGCCGGAGAGTCGCGGGAACACCATATATTTT	CASSLPESRGNTIYF
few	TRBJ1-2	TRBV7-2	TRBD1	TGTGCCAGCAGCCCAGGCTCAGGGGGTTTCTATGGCTACACCTTC	CASSPGSGGFYGYTF
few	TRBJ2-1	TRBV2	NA	TGTGCCAGCAGGCTACAGGGTAGGAATGAGCAGTTCTTC	CASRLQGRNEQFF
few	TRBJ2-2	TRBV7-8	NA	TGTGCCAGCAGCTTAGTTGGGGGGCTGGTCACCGGGGAGCTGTTTTTT	CASSLVGGLVTGELFF
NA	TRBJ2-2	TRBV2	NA	TGTGCCTGCGGGGTGGGGCCCGGGGAGCTGTTTTTT	CACGVGPGELFF
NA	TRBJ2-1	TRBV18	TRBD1	TGTGCCAGCTCACCCCAGGGACAGCGCCTAGGAAATGAGCAGTTCTTC	CASSPQGQRLGNEQFF
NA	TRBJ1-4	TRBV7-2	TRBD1	TGTGCCAGCAGCTTAGGGGACAGGGGGCGAGAAAAACTGTTTTTT	CASSLGDRGREKLFF
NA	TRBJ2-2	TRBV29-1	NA	TGCAGCGGAAGGGGGGCTTTCGGCACCGGGGAGCTGTTTTTT	CSGRGAFGTGELFF
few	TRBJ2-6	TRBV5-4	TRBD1	TGTGCCAGCAGCTTGGCCGGGACAGGGTTCCTCTCTGGGGCCAACGTCCTGACTTTC	CASSLAGTGFLSGANVLTF
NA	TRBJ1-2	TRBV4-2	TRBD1	TGTGCCAGCAGCCAAGACACGACAGGGGGCGTCTATGGCTACACCTTC	CASSQDTTGGVYGYTF
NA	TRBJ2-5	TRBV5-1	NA	TGCGCCAGCAGCTTGGCCGCCGGGGAGACCCAGTACTTC	CASSLAAGETQYF
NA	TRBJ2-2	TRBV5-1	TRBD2	TGCGCCAGCAGCTCGGGACTAGCGGGAGCCCTGGTCACCGGGGAGCTGTTTTTT	CASSSGLAGALVTGELFF
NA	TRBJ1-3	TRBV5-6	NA	TGTGCCAGCAGCCTGTCTGGGGGCAGGATTGTTGGAAACACCATATATTTT	CASSLSGGRIVGNTIYF
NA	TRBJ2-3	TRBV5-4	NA	TGTGCCAGCAGCTTGTGGGGGACGGGAGATACGCAGTATTTT	CASSLWGTGDTQYF
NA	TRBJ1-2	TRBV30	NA	TGTGCCTGGAGTGGCATGACAGGCTCTGGCTACACCTTC	CAWSGMTGSGYTF
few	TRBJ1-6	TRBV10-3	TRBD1	TGTGCCATCAGTGCACAGGGGGCGCTTTCACCCCTCCACTTT	CAISAQGALSPLHF
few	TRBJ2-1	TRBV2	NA	TGTGCCAGCATTAACACAACGGTAGATGAGCAGTTCTTC	CASINTTVDEQFF
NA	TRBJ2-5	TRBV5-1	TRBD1	TGCGCCAGCAGCATGGACAGGTCGGGAGAGACCCAGTACTTC	CASSMDRSGETQYF
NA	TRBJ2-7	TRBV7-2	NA	TGTGCCAGCAGCTTAAAGGCGGAGCGCGAGCAGTACTTC	CASSLKAEREQYF